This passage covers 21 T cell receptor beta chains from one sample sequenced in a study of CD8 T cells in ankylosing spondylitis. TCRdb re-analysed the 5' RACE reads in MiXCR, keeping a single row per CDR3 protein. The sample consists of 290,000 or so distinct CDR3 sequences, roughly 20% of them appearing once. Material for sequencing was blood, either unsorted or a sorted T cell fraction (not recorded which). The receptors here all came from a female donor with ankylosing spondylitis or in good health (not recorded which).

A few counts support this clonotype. CDR3 nucleotides: TGCGCCAGCAGCTTGGACGTGATAGGTGAAGCTTTCTTT. It is translated as CASSLDVIGEAFF. The rearrangement links TRBV5-1 to TRBJ1-1; D is uncertain. Trimming stripped 0 bases from V and 7 bases from J, with 10 bases between. Germline V gene data show CDR1 as SGHRS and CDR2 as YFSETQ. CDR3 size: 13 residues.

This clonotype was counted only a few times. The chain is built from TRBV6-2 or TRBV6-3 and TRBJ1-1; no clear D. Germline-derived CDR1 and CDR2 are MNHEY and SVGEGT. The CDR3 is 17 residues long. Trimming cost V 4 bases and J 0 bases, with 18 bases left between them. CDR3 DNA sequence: TGTGCCAGCAGTTCTCCAGTCTTAATGGGGATGAACACTGAAGCTTTCTTT. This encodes CASSSPVLMGMNTEAFF.

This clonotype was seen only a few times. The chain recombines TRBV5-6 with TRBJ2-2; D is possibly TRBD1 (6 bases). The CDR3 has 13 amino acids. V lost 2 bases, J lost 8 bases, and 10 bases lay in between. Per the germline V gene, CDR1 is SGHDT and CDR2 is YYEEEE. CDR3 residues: CASSLQGSGELFF. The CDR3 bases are TGTGCCAGCAGCTTACAGGGTTCGGGGGAGCTGTTTTTT. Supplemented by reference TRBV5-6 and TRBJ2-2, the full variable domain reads DAGVTQSPTHLIKTRGQQVTLRCSPKSGHDTVSWYQQALGQGPQFIFQYYEEEERQRGNFPDRFSGHQFPNYSSELNVNALLLGDSALYLCASSLQGSGELFFGEGSRLTVL.

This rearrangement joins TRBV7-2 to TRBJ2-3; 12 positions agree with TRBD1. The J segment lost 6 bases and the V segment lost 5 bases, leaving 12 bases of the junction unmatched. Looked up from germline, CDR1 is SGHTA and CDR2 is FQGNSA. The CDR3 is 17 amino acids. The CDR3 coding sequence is TGTGCCAGCAGCCACGGGGGGACAGGGGGCGCAGGGGATACGCAGTATTTT. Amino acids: CASSHGGTGGAGDTQYF. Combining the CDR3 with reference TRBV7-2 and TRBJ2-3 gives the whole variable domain GAGVSQSPSNKVTEKGKDVELRCDPISGHTALYWYRQSLGQGLEFLIYFQGNSAPDKSGLPSDRFSAERTGGSVSTLTIQRTQQEDSAVYLCASSHGGTGGAGDTQYFGPGTRLTVL.

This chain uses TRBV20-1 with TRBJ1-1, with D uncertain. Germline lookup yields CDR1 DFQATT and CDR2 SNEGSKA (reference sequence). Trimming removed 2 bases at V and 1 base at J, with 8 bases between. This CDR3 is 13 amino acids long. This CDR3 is CSARIRENTEAFF. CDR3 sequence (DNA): TGCAGTGCTAGAATTAGGGAGAACACTGAAGCTTTCTTT.

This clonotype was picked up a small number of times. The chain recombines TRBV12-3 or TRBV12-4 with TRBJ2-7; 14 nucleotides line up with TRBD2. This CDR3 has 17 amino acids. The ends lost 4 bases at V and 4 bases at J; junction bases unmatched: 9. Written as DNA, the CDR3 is TGTGCCAGCAGTTCCCCCGGGACTAGCGGGAGAAGTTACGAGCAGTACTTC. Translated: CASSSPGTSGRSYEQYF.

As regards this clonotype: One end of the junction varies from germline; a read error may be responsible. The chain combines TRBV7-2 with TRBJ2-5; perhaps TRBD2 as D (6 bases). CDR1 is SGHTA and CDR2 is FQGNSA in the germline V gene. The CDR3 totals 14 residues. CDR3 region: CASRVTGTPETQYF. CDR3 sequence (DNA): TGTGCGAGCAGGGTGACCGGGACTCCGGAGACCCAGTACTTC.

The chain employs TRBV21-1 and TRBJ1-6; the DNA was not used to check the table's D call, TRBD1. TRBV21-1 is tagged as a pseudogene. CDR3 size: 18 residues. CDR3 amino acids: CASSKGSGTQGGNSPLHF. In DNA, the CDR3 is TGTGCCAGCAGCAAAGGGTCCGGGACCCAGGGAGGAAATTCACCCCTCCACTTT.

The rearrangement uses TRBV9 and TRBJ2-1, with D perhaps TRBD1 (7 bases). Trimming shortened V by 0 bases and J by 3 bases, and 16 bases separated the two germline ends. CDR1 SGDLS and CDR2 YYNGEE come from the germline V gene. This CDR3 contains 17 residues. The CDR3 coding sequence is TGTGCCAGCAGCGTAGAGGAGGAGGGGGCCGGCTACAATGAGCAGTTCTTC. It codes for CASSVEEEGAGYNEQFF.

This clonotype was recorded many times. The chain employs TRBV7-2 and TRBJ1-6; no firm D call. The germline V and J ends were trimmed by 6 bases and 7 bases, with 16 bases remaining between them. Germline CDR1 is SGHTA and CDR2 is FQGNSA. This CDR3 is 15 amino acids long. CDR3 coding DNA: TGTGCCAGCAGACCACCCGGCGCCACGAATTCACCCCTCCACTTT. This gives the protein CASRPPGATNSPLHF.

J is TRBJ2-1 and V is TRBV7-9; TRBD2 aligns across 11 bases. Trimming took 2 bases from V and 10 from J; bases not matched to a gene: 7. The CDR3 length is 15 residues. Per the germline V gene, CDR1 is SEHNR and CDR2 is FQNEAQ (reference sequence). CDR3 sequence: CASSLKLAGVNEQFF. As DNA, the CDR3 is TGTGCCAGCAGCTTAAAACTAGCGGGAGTAAACGAGCAGTTCTTC.

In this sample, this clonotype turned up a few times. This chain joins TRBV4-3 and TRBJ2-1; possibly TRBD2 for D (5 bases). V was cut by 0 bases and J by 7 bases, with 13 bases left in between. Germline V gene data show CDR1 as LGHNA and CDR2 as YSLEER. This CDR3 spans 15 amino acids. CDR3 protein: CASSQDGKRENEQFF. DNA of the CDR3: TGCGCCAGCAGCCAAGACGGGAAGCGAGAAAATGAGCAGTTCTTC.

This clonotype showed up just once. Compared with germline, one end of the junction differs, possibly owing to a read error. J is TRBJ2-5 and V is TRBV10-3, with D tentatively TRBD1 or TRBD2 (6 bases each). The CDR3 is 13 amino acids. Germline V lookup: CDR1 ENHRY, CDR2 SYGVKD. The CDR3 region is CPISEGGPETQYF. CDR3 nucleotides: TGTCCCATCAGTGAAGGGGGGCCCGAGACCCAGTACTTC.

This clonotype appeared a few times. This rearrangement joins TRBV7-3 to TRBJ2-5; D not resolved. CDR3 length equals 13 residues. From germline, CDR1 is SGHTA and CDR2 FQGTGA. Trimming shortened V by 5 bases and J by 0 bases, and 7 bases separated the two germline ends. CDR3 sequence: CASSPTYQETQYF. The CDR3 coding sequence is TGTGCCAGCAGCCCCACGTACCAAGAGACCCAGTACTTC.

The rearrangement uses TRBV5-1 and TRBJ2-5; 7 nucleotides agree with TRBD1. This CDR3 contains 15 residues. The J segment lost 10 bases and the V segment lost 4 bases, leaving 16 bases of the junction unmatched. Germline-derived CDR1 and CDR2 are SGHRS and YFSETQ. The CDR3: CASSPFRSGGEDQYF. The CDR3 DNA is TGCGCCAGCAGCCCATTCAGGTCAGGGGGTGAGGACCAGTACTTC.

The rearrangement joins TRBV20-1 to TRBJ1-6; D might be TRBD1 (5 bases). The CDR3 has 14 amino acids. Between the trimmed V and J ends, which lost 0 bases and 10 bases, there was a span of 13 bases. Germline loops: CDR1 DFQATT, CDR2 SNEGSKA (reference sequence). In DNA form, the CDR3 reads TGCAGTGCTAGAGATTTCCAGGGAGGGTCACCCCTCCACTTT. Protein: CSARDFQGGSPLHF.

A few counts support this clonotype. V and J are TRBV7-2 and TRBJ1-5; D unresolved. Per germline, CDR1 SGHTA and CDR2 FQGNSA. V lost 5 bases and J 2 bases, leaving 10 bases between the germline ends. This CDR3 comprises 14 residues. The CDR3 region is CASSPHGGNQPQHF. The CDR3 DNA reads TGTGCCAGCAGCCCGCACGGAGGCAATCAGCCCCAGCATTTT.

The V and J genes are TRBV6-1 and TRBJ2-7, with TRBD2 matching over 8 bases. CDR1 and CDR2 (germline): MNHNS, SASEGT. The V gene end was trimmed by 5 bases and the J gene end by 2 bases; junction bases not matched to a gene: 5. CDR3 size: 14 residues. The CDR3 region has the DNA TGTGCCAGCAGTCCTCCGGGACTAGCCTACGAGCAGTACTTC. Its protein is CASSPPGLAYEQYF.

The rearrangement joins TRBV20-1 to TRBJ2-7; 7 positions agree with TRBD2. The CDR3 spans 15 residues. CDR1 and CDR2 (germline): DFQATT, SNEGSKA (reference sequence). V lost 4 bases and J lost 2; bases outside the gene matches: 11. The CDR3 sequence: CSANIPGTTPYEQYF. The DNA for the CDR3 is TGCAGTGCTAACATTCCCGGGACTACACCCTACGAGCAGTACTTC.

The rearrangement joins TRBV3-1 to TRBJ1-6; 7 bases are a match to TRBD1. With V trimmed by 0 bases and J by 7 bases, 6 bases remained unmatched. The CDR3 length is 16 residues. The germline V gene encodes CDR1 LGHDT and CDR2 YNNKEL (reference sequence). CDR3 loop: CASSQDRQGGNSPLHF. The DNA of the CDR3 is TGTGCCAGCAGCCAAGACCGACAGGGTGGGAATTCACCCCTCCACTTT.

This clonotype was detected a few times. The chain's CDR3 is CASSPPPGQVTNEQFF. The DNA for the CDR3 is TGTGCCAGCAGCCCGCCCCCCGGGCAGGTAACTAATGAGCAGTTCTTC. V is TRBV7-3 and J is TRBJ2-1; D gene uncertain. This CDR3 comprises 16 residues. Germline V gene data show CDR1 as SGHTA and CDR2 as FQGTGA. Trimming pared 5 bases from V and 7 bases from J, leaving 21 bases between.